What follows are 2 T cell receptor beta chains derived from one specimen sequenced in a study of blood T cell repertoires in COVID-19. Sequencing used immunoSEQ multiplex PCR; TCRdb keeps in-frame clones, though not all of them. The repertoire holds around 160,000 clones, with approximately 83% as singletons. Sequencing used peripheral blood. These receptors came from a woman aged 55-70 years with COVID-19, enrolled during active disease.

This clone was found once. In DNA, the CDR3 is TGTGCCAGAAATCCCAGGGCTGGAAACACCATATATTTT. Its protein is CARNPRAGNTIYF. The chain employs TRBV7-9 and TRBJ1-3; the D gene is possibly TRBD1 (5 bases). Germline lookup yields CDR1 SEHNR and CDR2 FQNEAQ (reference sequence). The ends were cut back, 9 bases at V and 2 bases at J, with 11 bases in the middle. CDR3 size: 13 residues. Looking up the rest from reference TRBV7-9 and TRBJ1-3 gives the full variable domain: DTGVSQNPRHKITKRGQNVTFRCDPISEHNRLYWYRQTLGQGPEFLTYFQNEAQLEKSRLLSDRFSAERPKGSFSTLEIQRTEQGDSAMYLCARNPRAGNTIYFGEGSWLTVV.

The gene calls are TRBV27 and TRBJ2-7, with TRBD2 matching 11 bases. In germline, CDR1 is MNHEY, CDR2 SMNVEV (reference sequence). The CDR3 loop spans 16 amino acids. V lost 3 bases and J lost 5; bases outside the gene matches: 9. The CDR3 DNA follows: TGTGCCAGCAGTTTTTTAGCGGGGGGGCCTAATAACGAGCAGTACTTC. This translates into CASSFLAGGPNNEQYF.